The T cell receptor (beta chain) described here comes from a study of blood T cell repertoires in COVID-19. Study-wide context: The cDNA or gDNA used as material had been derived from T cells, B-cell-depleted T cells, or PBMCs.

The assay was immunoSEQ multiplex PCR, and TCRdb's table has in-frame clones only and misses some. Of some 46,000 clones listed, roughly 82% were seen once; the top ten hold about 25%. CDR3 length: 15 residues. V dropped 6 bases and J dropped 4; count of bases not matched to a gene: 8. The germline gives CDR1 MNHNY, CDR2 SVGAGI (reference sequence). This receptor was taken from an older woman with acute or convalescent COVID-19. The chain employs TRBV6-6 and TRBJ1-2; 10 bases line up with TRBD1. The sample consisted of peripheral blood. The CDR3, as DNA: TGTGCCAGCAGCCACGAGGACAGGGGGATCTATGGCTACACCTTC. Its protein is CASSHEDRGIYGYTF.